The 2 T cell receptor beta chains below were found in one sample sequenced in a study of blood T cell repertoires in COVID-19. Sequencing was performed with immunoSEQ multiplex PCR; in TCRdb, only in-frame clones are kept and a portion is missing. The sample consists of some 330,000 clones, 85% to 90% of them appearing once. Specimen: PBMCs or T cells enriched from blood (not recorded which). These receptors were obtained from a man under 40 who had recovered from COVID-19.

J is TRBJ2-7 and V is TRBV2; D uncertain. The germline V gene encodes CDR1 SNHLY and CDR2 FYNNEI. Deletions cut 4 bases from V and 4 bases from J, with 11 bases between. This CDR3 has 13 residues. The CDR3 reads CASSVGQFYEQYF. The CDR3 region has the DNA TGTGCCAGCAGTGTTGGCCAGTTTTACGAGCAGTACTTC.

V and J are TRBV5-1 and TRBJ2-3, with 11 bases aligning to TRBD2. The trim removed 2 bases at V and 2 bases at J, leaving 4 bases unmatched. The CDR3 covers 16 residues. CDR1 is SGHRS and CDR2 is YFSETQ in the germline V gene. The CDR3 loop reads CASSFSGRAFTDTQYF. The CDR3 bases are TGCGCCAGCAGCTTTAGCGGGAGGGCCTTCACAGATACGCAGTATTTT.